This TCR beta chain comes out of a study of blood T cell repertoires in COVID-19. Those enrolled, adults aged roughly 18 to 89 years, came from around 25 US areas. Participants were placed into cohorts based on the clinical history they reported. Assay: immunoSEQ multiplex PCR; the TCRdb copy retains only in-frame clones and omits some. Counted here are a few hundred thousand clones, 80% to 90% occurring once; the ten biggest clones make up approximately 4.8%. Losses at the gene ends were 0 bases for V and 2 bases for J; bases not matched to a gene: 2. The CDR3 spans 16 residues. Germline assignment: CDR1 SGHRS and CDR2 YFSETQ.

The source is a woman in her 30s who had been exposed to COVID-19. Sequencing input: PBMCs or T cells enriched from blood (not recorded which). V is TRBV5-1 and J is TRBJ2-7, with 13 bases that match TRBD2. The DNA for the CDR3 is TGCGCCAGCAGCTTGGGCGGACTAGCGGGGGCCTACGAGCAGTACTTC. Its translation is CASSLGGLAGAYEQYF.